This T cell receptor beta chain is from a study of spatial heterogeneity in lung cancer. Time point specified: sample taken at primary tumor resection. Sequencing covered unsorted whole RNA taken from tumor, nontumor lung or frozen PBMC. This clonotype occurred many times. From the 5' RACE reads, TCRdb called clonotypes with MiXCR, one entry per CDR3 protein. The sample shows roughly 40,000 distinct CDR3 sequences, 6.5% to 8% of them seen only once. Deletions cut 8 bases from V and 1 base from J, with 14 bases between. CDR1 and CDR2 (germline): LNHDA, SQIVND (reference sequence). The CDR3 contains 14 residues.

Specimen: PBMCs, collected at surgery. This clonotype was sampled from a female donor with early-stage non-small cell lung cancer. This sequence joins TRBV19 and TRBJ2-5; D gene unclear. For the CDR3, the DNA is TGTGCCAGTCGAGAATCACCGGGCCAAGAGACCCAGTACTTC. Protein: CASRESPGQETQYF.